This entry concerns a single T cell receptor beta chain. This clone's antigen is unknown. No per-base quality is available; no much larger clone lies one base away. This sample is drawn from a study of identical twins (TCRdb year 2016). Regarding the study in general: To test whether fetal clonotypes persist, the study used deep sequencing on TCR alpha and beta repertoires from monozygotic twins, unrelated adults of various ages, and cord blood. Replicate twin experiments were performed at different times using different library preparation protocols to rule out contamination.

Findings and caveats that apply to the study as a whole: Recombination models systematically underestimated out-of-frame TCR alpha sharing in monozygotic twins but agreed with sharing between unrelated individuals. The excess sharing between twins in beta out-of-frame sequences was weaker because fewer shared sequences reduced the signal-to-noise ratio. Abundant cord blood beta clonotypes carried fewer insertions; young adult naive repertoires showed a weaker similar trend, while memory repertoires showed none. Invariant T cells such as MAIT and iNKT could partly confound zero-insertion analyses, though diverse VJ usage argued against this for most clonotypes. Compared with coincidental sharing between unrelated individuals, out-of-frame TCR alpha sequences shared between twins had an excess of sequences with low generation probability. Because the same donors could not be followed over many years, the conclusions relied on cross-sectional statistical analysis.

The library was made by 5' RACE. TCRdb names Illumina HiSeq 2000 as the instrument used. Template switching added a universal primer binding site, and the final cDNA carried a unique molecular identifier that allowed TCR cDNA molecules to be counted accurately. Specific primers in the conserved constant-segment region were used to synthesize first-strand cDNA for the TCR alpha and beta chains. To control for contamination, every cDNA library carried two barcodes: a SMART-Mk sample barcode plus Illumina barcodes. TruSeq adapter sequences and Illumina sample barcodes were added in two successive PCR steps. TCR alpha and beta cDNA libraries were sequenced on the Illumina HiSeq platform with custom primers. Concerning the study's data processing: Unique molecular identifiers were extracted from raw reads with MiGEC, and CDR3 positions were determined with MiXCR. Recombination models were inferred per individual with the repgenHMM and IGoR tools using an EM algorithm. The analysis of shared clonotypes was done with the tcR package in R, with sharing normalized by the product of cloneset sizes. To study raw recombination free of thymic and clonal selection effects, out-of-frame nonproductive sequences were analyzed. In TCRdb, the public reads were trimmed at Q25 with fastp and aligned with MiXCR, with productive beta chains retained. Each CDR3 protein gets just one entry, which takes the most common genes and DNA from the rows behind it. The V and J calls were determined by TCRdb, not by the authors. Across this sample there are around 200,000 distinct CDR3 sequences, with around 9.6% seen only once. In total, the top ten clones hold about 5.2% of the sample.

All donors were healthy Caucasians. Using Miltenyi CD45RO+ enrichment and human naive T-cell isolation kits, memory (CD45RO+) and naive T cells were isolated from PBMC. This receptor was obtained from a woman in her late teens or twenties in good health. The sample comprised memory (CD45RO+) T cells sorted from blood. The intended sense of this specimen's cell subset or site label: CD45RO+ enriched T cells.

This receptor carries the CDR3 CASSFLDGVNSPLHF. At the DNA level, the sequence is TGTGCCAGCAGCTTCTTAGACGGAGTGAATTCACCCCTCCACTTT. The rearrangement combines TRBV5-5 with TRBJ1-6, with the identity of the D gene unclear. Via the germline V gene (reference sequence), CDR1 is SGHKS and CDR2 YYEKEE. The V and J ends are trimmed by 2 bases and 7 bases, leaving 13 bases between them. The CDR3 has 15 amino acids, counting the end cysteine and phenylalanine. Kept here is only the CDR3 DNA, which spans 45 bases and is read in frame from base 1.